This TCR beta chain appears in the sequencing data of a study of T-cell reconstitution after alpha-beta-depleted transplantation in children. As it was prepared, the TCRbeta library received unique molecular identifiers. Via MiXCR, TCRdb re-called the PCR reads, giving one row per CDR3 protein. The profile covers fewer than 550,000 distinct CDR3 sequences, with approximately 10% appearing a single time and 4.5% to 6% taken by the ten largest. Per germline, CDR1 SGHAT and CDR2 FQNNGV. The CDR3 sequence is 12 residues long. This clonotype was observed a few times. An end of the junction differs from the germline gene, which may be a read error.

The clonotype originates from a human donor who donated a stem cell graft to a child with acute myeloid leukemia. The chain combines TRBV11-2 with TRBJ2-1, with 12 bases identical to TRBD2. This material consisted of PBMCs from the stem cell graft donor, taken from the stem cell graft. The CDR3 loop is CASSLDRTSGAF. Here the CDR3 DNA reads TGTGCCAGCAGCTTAGATCGGACTAGCGGGGCCTTC.